The 31 T cell receptor beta chains listed next were all sequenced from one sample in a study of breast tumors, draining lymph nodes, adjacent tissues. One entry per CDR3 protein, called by TCRdb with MiXCR from the multiplex PCR reads. Of fewer than 200,000 distinct CDR3 sequences detected, 30% to 40% appear once; the ten largest clones hold about 4.1%. The lymph nodes were axillary draining lymph nodes from breast cancer patients. The sample was axillary lymph node tissue. The receptor source for this set is a female donor with breast cancer. Some clones in this sample may be carry-over from other donors' samples.

There are a few counts of this clonotype. The chain has TRBV6-1 and TRBJ2-1; 13 bases are a match to TRBD2. Germline V gene data show CDR1 as MNHNS and CDR2 as SASEGT. The CDR3 extends over 18 amino acids. Germline trimming cut 7 bases from V and 4 bases from J; bases unmatched to any gene: 13. The CDR3 bases are TGTGCCAGCACAATTTCGACTAGCGGGGGGATACCTTACAATGAGCAGTTCTTC. This encodes CASTISTSGGIPYNEQFF.

This sequence joins TRBV5-4 and TRBJ1-2; no firm D call. Trimming left V 2 bases short and J 3 bases short, with 17 bases between. The CDR3 has 16 residues. CDR1 SGHNT and CDR2 YYREEE come from the germline V gene (reference sequence). CDR3 in DNA: TGTGCCAGCAGCTTCGGGCAGACCCCCTCCCACTATGGCTACACCTTC. This gives the protein CASSFGQTPSHYGYTF.

This sequence joins TRBV7-9 and TRBJ1-2; 8 nucleotides align to TRBD1. This CDR3 contains 15 residues. J lost 5 bases, V lost 5 bases, and 10 bases had no gene match. Per the germline V gene, CDR1 is SEHNR and CDR2 is FQNEAQ (reference sequence). The CDR3 is CASSPSGGAGYGYTF. In DNA, the CDR3 is TGTGCCAGCAGCCCCTCAGGGGGCGCGGGGTATGGCTACACCTTC.

As concerns this clonotype: A read error is possible here, since a much larger clone lies one base away. The rearrangement joins TRBV6-1 to TRBJ2-2; 7 bases are a match to TRBD2. Trimming took 4 bases from V and 4 from J; bases not matched to a gene: 3. The CDR3 covers 14 residues. Looked up from germline, CDR1 is MNHNS and CDR2 is SASEGT. DNA for the CDR3: TGTGCCAGCAGTGCGACTAGCAGCACCGGGGAGCTGTTTTTT. It is translated as CASSATSSTGELFF.

This clonotype showed up many times. V usage is TRBV27 and J usage is TRBJ1-5; D is perhaps TRBD1 (5 bases). Per the germline V gene, CDR1 is MNHEY and CDR2 is SMNVEV (reference sequence). CDR3 length: 15 residues. Trimming took off 7 bases at V and 3 bases at J, with 16 bases between the two ends. In DNA form, the CDR3 reads TGTGCCAGCACCCTGCCGGCAGGGACCAATCAGCCCCAGCATTTT. It yields the protein CASTLPAGTNQPQHF.

Note on this clonotype: It may be a read error: a sequence one base away is much more abundant. The chain couples TRBV6-1 to TRBJ2-1, with TRBD2 identical over 7 bases. V trimming: 2 bases; J trimming: 9 bases; junction bases outside the gene matches: 13. The CDR3 is 16 amino acids. CDR1 and CDR2 from the germline V gene are MNHNS and SASEGT. The CDR3 sequence: CASSELGLGGRGEQFF. The CDR3, as DNA: TGTGCCAGCAGTGAATTGGGTCTGGGGGGGAGGGGTGAGCAGTTCTTC.

This clonotype was observed many times. This sequence joins TRBV7-8 and TRBJ2-5, with 7 bases matching TRBD1. Germline V CDR1 and CDR2: SGHVS, FQNEAQ. Trimming removed 4 bases from V and 3 bases from J; junction bases left unmatched: 8. CDR3 size: 15 residues. CDR3 coding DNA: TGTGCCAGCAGCTCATCCAGGGGGTACGAAGAGACCCAGTACTTC. Its translation is CASSSSRGYEETQYF.

V is TRBV3-1 and J is TRBJ1-6, with D perhaps TRBD1 (5 bases). V was shortened by 1 base and J by 8 bases, with 15 bases between the two germline ends. Germline V gives CDR1 LGHDT, CDR2 YNNKEL (reference sequence). The CDR3 extends over 16 amino acids. The CDR3 DNA sequence: TGTGCCAGCAGCCAAGCTCTCGGGTGGGGCCATTCACCCCTCCACTTT. Translation gives CASSQALGWGHSPLHF.

In its sample, this clonotype was seen many times. In DNA, the CDR3 is TGTGCCAGCAGCCAAGTAGTAGCGGGAGCGATCGGGGAGCTGTTTTTT. It encodes CASSQVVAGAIGELFF. The rearrangement uses TRBV3-1 and TRBJ2-2, with 9 bases aligning to TRBD2. The CDR3 runs 16 residues. V was clipped by 1 base and J by 7 bases; unmatched bases: 7. Germline V gene sequence: CDR1 LGHDT, CDR2 YNNKEL (reference sequence).

V and J are TRBV7-3 and TRBJ1-4; 7 bases line up with TRBD1. Germline CDR1 and CDR2: SGHTA and FQGTGA. The CDR3 is 15 residues long. V lost 4 bases, J lost 4 bases, and 6 bases stayed unmatched. CDR3 bases: TGTGCCAGCAGCTCTGGGACAGTCTTTAATGAAAAACTGTTTTTT. Its translation is CASSSGTVFNEKLFF. Variable domain in full (rest from reference TRBV7-3 and TRBJ1-4): GAGVSQTPSNKVTEKGKYVELRCDPISGHTALYWYRQSLGQGPEFLIYFQGTGAADDSGLPNDRFFAVRPEGSVSTLKIQRTERGDSAVYLCASSSGTVFNEKLFFGSGTQLSVL.

This clonotype was observed at least ten times. The chain joins TRBV18 to TRBJ1-2; D is unclear. Trimming took off 6 bases at V and 4 bases at J, with 18 bases between the two ends. CDR1 KGHSH and CDR2 LQKENI come from the germline V gene. This CDR3 has 15 amino acids. CDR3 sequence: CASSPEADYGYGYTF. The CDR3 DNA reads TGTGCCAGCTCCCCGGAGGCAGACTACGGCTATGGCTACACCTTC.

This clonotype was seen repeatedly, ten times or more. DNA of the CDR3: TGTGCCACAAGCTGGGGGGGCACCGGGGAGCTGTTTTTT. Its translation: CATSWGGTGELFF. The chain joins TRBV24-1 to TRBJ2-2; 7 bases match TRBD2. CDR1 and CDR2 (germline): KGHDR, SFDVKD. The CDR3 is 13 residues long. V gave up 10 bases and J gave up 4 bases; unmatched junction bases: 5.

There are many counts of this clonotype. The chain uses TRBV9 and TRBJ1-2; 9 bases map to TRBD1. This CDR3 has 14 residues. Germline CDR1 reads SGDLS; CDR2 reads YYNGEE. The V gene end was trimmed by 3 bases and the J gene end by 4 bases; junction bases not matched to a gene: 4. The CDR3 nucleotides read TGTGCCAGCAGCGCCGGACAGGGGAGCTATGGCTACACCTTC. Translating gives CASSAGQGSYGYTF.

At least ten counts were recorded for this clonotype. The V and J genes are TRBV19 and TRBJ1-2; no reliable D call. CDR1 LNHDA and CDR2 SQIVND come from the germline V gene (reference sequence). The CDR3 totals 15 residues. With 7 bases removed from V and 5 bases from J, the gap between germline ends came to 20 bases. The CDR3 region is CASNYPQSGRYGYTF. The CDR3 DNA follows: TGTGCCAGTAACTATCCGCAATCGGGCCGTTATGGCTACACCTTC.

CDR3 coding DNA: TGCAGTGCTAGAGATGGGTACCCTAGCGGGAGTTATGAGCAGTTCTTC. Protein sequence: CSARDGYPSGSYEQFF. This chain uses TRBV20-1 with TRBJ2-1; 10 nucleotides line up with TRBD2. This CDR3 is built from 16 residues. With 0 bases clipped from V and 8 bases from J, the junction kept 10 bases outside the gene matches. CDR1 is DFQATT, CDR2 SNEGSKA, per germline (reference sequence).

This clonotype was seen many times. This chain uses TRBV19 with TRBJ2-3, with D possibly matching TRBD1 (5 bases). The germline V gene encodes CDR1 LNHDA and CDR2 SQIVND (reference sequence). Trimming cost V 6 bases and J 4 bases, with 11 bases left between them. This CDR3 is 13 amino acids long. The CDR3 is CASRRQGADTQYF. In nucleotides, the CDR3 is TGTGCCAGTAGGCGGCAGGGCGCAGATACGCAGTATTTT. The whole variable domain, filled in from reference TRBV19 and TRBJ2-3, reads DGGITQSPKYLFRKEGQNVTLSCEQNLNHDAMYWYRQDPGQGLRLIYYSQIVNDFQKGDIAEGYSVSREKKESFPLTVTSAQKNPTAFYLCASRRQGADTQYFGPGTRLTVL.

The chain recombines TRBV10-3 with TRBJ2-7, with TRBD2 matching over 7 bases. V was clipped by 10 bases and J by 0 bases; unmatched bases: 12. The germline gives CDR1 ENHRY, CDR2 SYGVKD. The CDR3 covers 15 residues. The CDR3 DNA follows: TGTGCCAGCAGCCTTCCGGGACTAACCTCCTACGAGCAGTACTTC. Translated: CASSLPGLTSYEQYF.

This clonotype was picked up many times. V and J are TRBV7-2 and TRBJ2-2, with 7 bases identical to TRBD2. From germline, CDR1 is SGHTA and CDR2 FQGNSA. J lost 5 bases, V lost 7 bases, and 7 bases had no gene match. This CDR3 spans 14 amino acids. The CDR3 is CASTPGGTTGELFF. CDR3 nucleotide sequence: TGTGCCAGCACCCCGGGGGGTACAACCGGGGAGCTGTTTTTT.

The table lists this clonotype with many counts. CDR3 sequence reads: CASNNNRVRSYNEQFF. DNA of the CDR3: TGTGCCAGCAATAATAACAGGGTTCGGTCCTACAATGAGCAGTTCTTC. The chain uses TRBV2 and TRBJ2-1, with a tentative D call TRBD1 (6 bases). The CDR3 loop spans 16 amino acids. Germline V CDR1 and CDR2: SNHLY, FYNNEI. Trimming cost V 7 bases and J 1 base, with 17 bases left between them.

CDR3 amino acids: CASSKDSYRGNTIYF. The CDR3 region has the DNA TGTGCCAGCAGTAAGGACAGCTACAGGGGAAACACCATATATTTT. The rearrangement joins TRBV2 to TRBJ1-3; weak D call: TRBD1 (6 bases). Trimming took 5 bases from V and 4 from J, leaving 15 bases between them. This CDR3 has 15 residues. Germline V gene lookup returns CDR1 SNHLY and CDR2 FYNNEI.

The V gene is TRBV2, the J gene TRBJ2-7; D is uncertain. This CDR3 is built from 14 residues. The V gene's germline CDR1 is SNHLY and CDR2 FYNNEI. V lost 0 bases, J lost 7 bases, and 13 bases lay in between. The CDR3 reads CASSEAWHTGEQYF. The CDR3 DNA reads as TGTGCCAGCAGTGAAGCATGGCACACCGGGGAGCAGTACTTC.

This clonotype was seen at least ten times. The rearrangement links TRBV6-1 to TRBJ2-2, with no clear D. V lost 2 bases to trimming and J lost 7 bases, with 5 bases between them. The CDR3 length is 12 residues. The germline gives CDR1 MNHNS, CDR2 SASEGT. Here the CDR3 DNA reads TGTGCCAGCAGTGAATCGGTCGGGGAGCTGTTTTTT. Its translation is CASSESVGELFF.

In its sample, this clonotype was seen many times. This sequence joins TRBV18 and TRBJ1-2; TRBD1 aligns across 11 bases. This CDR3 has 16 residues. CDR1 is KGHSH, CDR2 LQKENI, per germline. Trimming removed 3 bases from V and 4 bases from J; junction bases left unmatched: 7. The CDR3 region has the DNA TGTGCCAGCTCACCGCAAGGACAGGGGGCTAGCTATGGCTACACCTTC. Translating gives CASSPQGQGASYGYTF.

Ten or more counts support this clonotype. The chain carries TRBV5-1 and TRBJ2-7; D possibly uses TRBD1 or TRBD2 (5 bases each). Trimming removed 0 bases from V and 5 bases from J, with 12 bases in between. The CDR3 is 14 amino acids. Germline V gene sequence: CDR1 SGHRS, CDR2 YFSETQ. The CDR3 coding sequence is TGCGCCAGCAGCTTGGGGTGGGGGAGACACGAGCAGTACTTC. This translates into CASSLGWGRHEQYF.

This clonotype was found many times. V and J are TRBV5-5 and TRBJ2-3; TRBD2 matches at 7 bases. The CDR3 length is 16 residues. The V and J ends lost 3 bases and 0 bases, in that order; junction bases with no gene match: 7. Germline-derived CDR1 and CDR2 are SGHKS and YYEKEE (reference sequence). In DNA form, the CDR3 reads TGTGCCAGCAGCTCGTTAGCGGGCGGGAGCACAGATACGCAGTATTTT. Residues: CASSSLAGGSTDTQYF.

In its sample, this clonotype is medium-sized. The chain recombines TRBV2 with TRBJ1-5; weak D call: TRBD1 (5 bases). V was shortened by 6 bases and J by 11 bases, with 14 bases between the two germline ends. The CDR3 is 12 residues long. CDR1 is SNHLY and CDR2 is FYNNEI in the germline V gene. CDR3 sequence reads: CASRAGTVAQHF. CDR3 sequence (DNA): TGTGCCAGCAGGGCAGGGACTGTGGCCCAGCATTTT.

This chain uses TRBV5-8 with TRBJ1-6; TRBD1 is a possible D gene (5 bases). Trimming removed 0 bases from V and 9 bases from J, with 10 bases in between. Per germline, CDR1 SGHTS and CDR2 YDEGEE. The CDR3 is 14 amino acids. In DNA, the CDR3 is TGTGCCAGCAGCTTGGACGGGGGATGTTCACCCCTCCACTTT. This encodes CASSLDGGCSPLHF.

In this sample, this clonotype turned up many times. The rearrangement uses TRBV6-1 and TRBJ2-5; tentative D call: TRBD2 (6 bases). Germline V gene lookup returns CDR1 MNHNS and CDR2 SASEGT. This CDR3 contains 16 residues. V lost 4 bases, J lost 4 bases, and 19 bases lay in between. Here the CDR3 DNA reads TGTGCCAGCAGTGGAGGGACTTTACTCGGGGGAGAGACCCAGTACTTC. Translation gives CASSGGTLLGGETQYF.

This clonotype was seen at least ten times. This chain joins TRBV18 and TRBJ2-2; the D is unclear. The CDR3 extends over 13 amino acids. The V end was cut by 2 bases, the J end by 3 bases, with 4 bases between. The germline gives CDR1 KGHSH, CDR2 LQKENI. CDR3 sequence reads: CASSPSYTGELFF. The DNA of the CDR3 is TGTGCCAGCTCACCATCTTACACCGGGGAGCTGTTTTTT.

Remarks on this clonotype: Being one base from a much bigger clone, this may be a read error. A read error is likely, as this CDR3 ends without the conserved phenylalanine or tryptophan. The chain couples TRBV19 to TRBJ2-6; 8 bases line up with TRBD1. Per germline, CDR1 LNHDA and CDR2 SQIVND (reference sequence). V lost 6 bases, J lost 2 bases, and 6 bases stayed unmatched. The CDR3 consists of 16 residues. The CDR3 loop reads CASSRTGSAGANVLTS. For the CDR3, the DNA is TGTGCCAGTAGCAGGACAGGGTCTGCTGGGGCCAACGTCCTGACTTCC.

The table lists this clonotype with many counts. The chain links TRBV5-4 to TRBJ2-3, with D hard to call. This CDR3 spans 15 amino acids. V lost 0 bases and J lost 0, with 8 bases in between. The V gene's germline CDR1 is SGHNT and CDR2 YYREEE (reference sequence). Here the CDR3 DNA reads TGTGCCAGCAGCTTGGTTCAGTGGAGCACAGATACGCAGTATTTT. Protein product: CASSLVQWSTDTQYF.